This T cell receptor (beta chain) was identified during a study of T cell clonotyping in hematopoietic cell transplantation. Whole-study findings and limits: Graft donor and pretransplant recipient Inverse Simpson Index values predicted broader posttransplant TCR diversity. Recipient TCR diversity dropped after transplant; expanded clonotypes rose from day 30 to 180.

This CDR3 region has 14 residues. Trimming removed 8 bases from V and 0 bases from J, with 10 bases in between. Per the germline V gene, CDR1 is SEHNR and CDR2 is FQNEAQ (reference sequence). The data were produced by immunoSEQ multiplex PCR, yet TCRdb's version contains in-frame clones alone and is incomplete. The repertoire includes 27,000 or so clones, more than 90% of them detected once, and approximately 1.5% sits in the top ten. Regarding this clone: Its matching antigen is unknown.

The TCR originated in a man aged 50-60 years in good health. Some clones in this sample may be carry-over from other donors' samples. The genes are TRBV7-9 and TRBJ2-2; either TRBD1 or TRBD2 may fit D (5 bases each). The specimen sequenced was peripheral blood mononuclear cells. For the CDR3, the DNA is TGTGCCAGCCTATTGGGGGCGAACACCGGGGAGCTGTTTTTT. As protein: CASLLGANTGELFF.